These T cell receptor beta chains were read from a single sample in a study of blood T cell repertoires in COVID-19. Some clones are missing from TCRdb's copy, which holds only in-frame ones; the method was immunoSEQ multiplex PCR. The data contain 65,000 to 80,000 clones, 91% of them singletons. The specimen was peripheral blood. Every receptor here comes from a human donor in a cohort sampled during active COVID-19. Each CDR3 is given with its conserved first and last residue. Each record gives: D gene, V gene, J gene, clone size, CDR3 protein, CDR3 DNA. A D gene is named only where the DNA matches it firmly. Not every row has a clone size; where given, it reads once, few, many or a size class.

d_gene: TRBD1; v_gene: TRBV18; j_gene: TRBJ1-1; abundance: -; CDR3aa: CASSPLGTGGHTEAFF; CDR3nt: TGTGCCAGCTCACCACTTGGGACAGGGGGCCACACTGAAGCTTTCTTT
d_gene: -; v_gene: TRBV7-2; j_gene: TRBJ2-6; abundance: -; CDR3aa: CASSTGLGANVLTF; CDR3nt: TGTGCCAGCAGCACAGGTCTGGGGGCCAACGTCCTGACTTTC
d_gene: TRBD1; v_gene: TRBV6-2/TRBV6-3; j_gene: TRBJ2-7; abundance: -; CDR3aa: CASSYSRGHEQYF; CDR3nt: TGTGCCAGCAGTTACTCCAGGGGGCACGAGCAGTACTTC
d_gene: -; v_gene: TRBV3-1/TRBV3-2; j_gene: TRBJ1-2; abundance: -; CDR3aa: CASSNQQDYTF; CDR3nt: TGTGCCAGCAGCAACCAACAGGACTACACCTTC
d_gene: TRBD2; v_gene: TRBV5-1; j_gene: TRBJ2-1; abundance: -; CDR3aa: CASSQGLAGAGEQFF; CDR3nt: TGCGCCAGCAGCCAAGGACTAGCGGGGGCGGGTGAGCAGTTCTTC
d_gene: TRBD2; v_gene: TRBV29-1; j_gene: TRBJ2-7; abundance: -; CDR3aa: CSGILAGRSEQYF; CDR3nt: TGCAGCGGTATTCTAGCGGGGCGTTCTGAGCAGTACTTC
d_gene: TRBD1; v_gene: TRBV2; j_gene: TRBJ1-5; abundance: -; CDR3aa: CASSGSGGVQPQHF; CDR3nt: TGTGCCAGCAGTGGGTCAGGGGGCGTTCAGCCCCAGCATTTT
d_gene: -; v_gene: TRBV12-5; j_gene: TRBJ2-7; abundance: -; CDR3aa: CASGPLRSSYEQYF; CDR3nt: TGTGCTAGTGGTCCCCTCCGCAGCTCCTACGAGCAGTACTTC
d_gene: TRBD2; v_gene: TRBV3-1/TRBV3-2; j_gene: TRBJ2-5; abundance: -; CDR3aa: CASSLSAPSGVGETQYF; CDR3nt: TGTGCCAGCAGCCTCAGTGCGCCTAGCGGGGTTGGAGAGACCCAGTACTTC
d_gene: TRBD1; v_gene: TRBV19; j_gene: TRBJ1-2; abundance: -; CDR3aa: CASSKGQVVGYTF; CDR3nt: TGTGCCAGCTCGAAGGGACAGGTCGTGGGCTACACCTTC
d_gene: TRBD1; v_gene: TRBV3-1/TRBV3-2; j_gene: TRBJ1-1; abundance: -; CDR3aa: CASSQEGRGQGKAFF; CDR3nt: TGTGCCAGCAGCCAAGAGGGACGGGGACAGGGGAAAGCTTTCTTT
d_gene: -; v_gene: TRBV5-4; j_gene: TRBJ1-4; abundance: -; CDR3aa: CASTKRGGAGEKLFF; CDR3nt: TGTGCCAGCACCAAGCGAGGAGGGGCTGGTGAAAAACTGTTTTTT
d_gene: TRBD1; v_gene: TRBV7-2; j_gene: TRBJ2-3; abundance: few; CDR3aa: CASSLVAGQGTTDTQYF; CDR3nt: TGTGCCAGCAGCTTAGTGGCCGGACAGGGAACCACAGATACGCAGTATTTT
d_gene: -; v_gene: TRBV16; j_gene: TRBJ1-2; abundance: few; CDR3aa: CASSQVDGDTGYTF; CDR3nt: TGTGCCAGCAGCCAAGTGGACGGGGATACGGGCTACACCTTC
d_gene: TRBD1; v_gene: TRBV5-1; j_gene: TRBJ2-3; abundance: -; CDR3aa: CASSLFPKGQLTDTQYF; CDR3nt: TGCGCCAGCAGCTTGTTTCCCAAGGGACAGCTCACAGATACGCAGTATTTT
d_gene: -; v_gene: TRBV9; j_gene: TRBJ1-3; abundance: -; CDR3aa: CASSPDSTPGNTIYF; CDR3nt: TGTGCCAGCAGCCCCGACAGTACGCCCGGAAACACCATATATTTT
d_gene: TRBD2; v_gene: TRBV5-1; j_gene: TRBJ2-2; abundance: -; CDR3aa: CASSLEPSGTLGELFF; CDR3nt: TGCGCCAGCAGCTTGGAACCTAGCGGGACCCTCGGGGAGCTGTTTTTT
d_gene: -; v_gene: TRBV29-1; j_gene: TRBJ1-1; abundance: -; CDR3aa: CSVDSGGEAFF; CDR3nt: TGCAGCGTTGATAGCGGGGGTGAAGCTTTCTTT
d_gene: TRBD2; v_gene: TRBV9; j_gene: TRBJ2-7; abundance: -; CDR3aa: CASSPGTSGGEYF; CDR3nt: TGTGCCAGCAGCCCCGGGACTAGCGGGGGAGAGTACTTC
d_gene: TRBD1; v_gene: TRBV4-2; j_gene: TRBJ2-1; abundance: -; CDR3aa: CASRTQDRGPNEQFF; CDR3nt: TGTGCCAGCAGAACGCAGGACAGGGGGCCCAATGAGCAGTTCTTC
d_gene: -; v_gene: TRBV19; j_gene: TRBJ2-2; abundance: -; CDR3aa: CASSMWGGQFDGELFF; CDR3nt: TGTGCCAGTAGTATGTGGGGGGGCCAGTTTGACGGGGAGCTGTTTTTT
d_gene: -; v_gene: TRBV11-2; j_gene: TRBJ2-1; abundance: once; CDR3aa: CASSRGSYNEQFF; CDR3nt: TGTGCCAGCAGCCGGGGGAGCTACAATGAGCAGTTCTTC
d_gene: TRBD2; v_gene: TRBV27; j_gene: TRBJ2-7; abundance: -; CDR3aa: CASSLLAGGSYEQYF; CDR3nt: TGTGCCAGCAGTTTGCTAGCGGGGGGATCCTACGAGCAGTACTTC
d_gene: -; v_gene: TRBV27; j_gene: TRBJ1-2; abundance: -; CDR3aa: CASRGAGYGYTF; CDR3nt: TGTGCCAGCCGGGGGGCGGGCTATGGCTACACCTTC
d_gene: TRBD1; v_gene: TRBV19; j_gene: TRBJ1-4; abundance: -; CDR3aa: CASSLGQVSGKLFF; CDR3nt: TGTGCCAGTAGTCTTGGACAGGTTAGCGGAAAACTGTTTTTT
d_gene: -; v_gene: TRBV2; j_gene: TRBJ2-3; abundance: -; CDR3aa: CASTVLGTDTQYF; CDR3nt: TGTGCCAGCACAGTGTTGGGCACAGATACGCAGTATTTT
d_gene: TRBD1; v_gene: TRBV19; j_gene: TRBJ1-1; abundance: -; CDR3aa: CASSIDQGAGTEAFF; CDR3nt: TGTGCCAGTAGTATAGATCAGGGGGCCGGCACTGAAGCTTTCTTT
d_gene: TRBD1; v_gene: TRBV30; j_gene: TRBJ2-7; abundance: -; CDR3aa: CAWSRGTATSYEQYF; CDR3nt: TGTGCCTGGAGTCGTGGGACAGCAACTTCCTACGAGCAGTACTTC
d_gene: TRBD2; v_gene: TRBV2; j_gene: TRBJ2-1; abundance: once; CDR3aa: CASSSLAGGPVVQFF; CDR3nt: TGTGCCAGCAGTTCACTAGCGGGGGGCCCTGTGGTGCAGTTCTTC
d_gene: -; v_gene: TRBV11-2; j_gene: TRBJ2-3; abundance: -; CDR3aa: CASSSRGQRADTQYF; CDR3nt: TGTGCCAGCAGCTCGCGGGGCCAAAGGGCAGATACGCAGTATTTT
d_gene: TRBD1; v_gene: TRBV7-6; j_gene: TRBJ1-3; abundance: -; CDR3aa: CASSLRQGVGGNTIYF; CDR3nt: TGTGCCAGCAGCTTAAGACAGGGGGTAGGCGGAAACACCATATATTTT
d_gene: TRBD2; v_gene: TRBV9; j_gene: TRBJ2-3; abundance: -; CDR3aa: CASSVSGVTDTQYF; CDR3nt: TGTGCCAGCAGCGTTAGCGGGGTCACAGATACGCAGTATTTT
d_gene: TRBD1; v_gene: TRBV5-1; j_gene: TRBJ2-4; abundance: -; CDR3aa: CASRAGTGTNIQYF; CDR3nt: TGCGCCAGCAGGGCCGGGACAGGGACCAACATTCAGTACTTC
d_gene: -; v_gene: TRBV5-6; j_gene: TRBJ1-6; abundance: -; CDR3aa: CASRVRRLNSPLHF; CDR3nt: TGTGCCAGCAGGGTGAGGCGCCTTAATTCACCCCTCCACTTT
d_gene: TRBD1; v_gene: TRBV18; j_gene: TRBJ1-1; abundance: -; CDR3aa: CASSRVTGVDTEAFF; CDR3nt: TGTGCCAGCTCCCGAGTGACAGGGGTGGACACTGAAGCTTTCTTT
d_gene: -; v_gene: TRBV30; j_gene: TRBJ2-1; abundance: -; CDR3aa: CAWSVRVGGNEQFF; CDR3nt: TGTGCCTGGAGTGTACGGGTAGGGGGCAATGAGCAGTTCTTC
d_gene: TRBD1; v_gene: TRBV7-2; j_gene: TRBJ1-2; abundance: once; CDR3aa: CASSFTGQGSSGYTF; CDR3nt: TGTGCCAGCAGCTTCACCGGACAGGGTTCATCTGGCTACACCTTC
d_gene: -; v_gene: TRBV6-5; j_gene: TRBJ1-3; abundance: once; CDR3aa: CASSYRAGAGNTIYF; CDR3nt: TGTGCCAGCAGTTACCGGGCAGGGGCGGGAAACACCATATATTTT
d_gene: -; v_gene: TRBV6-2/TRBV6-3; j_gene: TRBJ2-5; abundance: -; CDR3aa: CASSYPEETQYF; CDR3nt: TGTGCCAGCAGTTACCCTGAAGAGACCCAGTACTTC
d_gene: -; v_gene: TRBV5-1; j_gene: TRBJ2-2; abundance: -; CDR3aa: CASSWDTNTGELFF; CDR3nt: TGCGCCAGCAGCTGGGACACTAACACCGGGGAGCTGTTTTTT
d_gene: TRBD1; v_gene: TRBV20-1; j_gene: TRBJ2-7; abundance: -; CDR3aa: CSASAFRDSHSYEQYF; CDR3nt: TGCAGTGCTAGTGCGTTCAGGGACAGCCACTCCTACGAGCAGTACTTC